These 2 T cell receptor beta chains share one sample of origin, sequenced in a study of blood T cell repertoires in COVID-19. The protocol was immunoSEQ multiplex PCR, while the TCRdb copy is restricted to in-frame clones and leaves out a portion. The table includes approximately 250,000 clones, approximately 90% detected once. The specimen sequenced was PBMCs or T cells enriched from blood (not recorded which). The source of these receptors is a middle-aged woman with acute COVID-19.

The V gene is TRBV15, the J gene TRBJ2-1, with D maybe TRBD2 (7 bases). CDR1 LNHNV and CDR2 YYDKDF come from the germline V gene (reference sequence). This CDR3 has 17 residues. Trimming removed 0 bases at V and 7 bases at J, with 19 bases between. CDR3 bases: TGTGCCACCAGCAGAGATCTTTCGGGGGGCTCGGGAAATGAGCAGTTCTTC. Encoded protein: CATSRDLSGGSGNEQFF.

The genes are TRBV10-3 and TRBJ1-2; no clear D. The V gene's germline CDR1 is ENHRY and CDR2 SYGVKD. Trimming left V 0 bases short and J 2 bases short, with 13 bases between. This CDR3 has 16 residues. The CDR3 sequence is CAISESFGHSNYGYTF. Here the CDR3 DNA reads TGTGCCATCAGTGAGTCGTTTGGGCATTCCAACTATGGCTACACCTTC.